One and the same sample provided the 21 T cell receptor beta chains below, sequenced in a study of blood T cell repertoires in COVID-19. The repertoire was sequenced with immunoSEQ multiplex PCR; TCRdb's copy has only in-frame clones and lacks some. The sample comprises roughly 140,000 clones, 85% to 90% of which are singletons, and roughly 4% rests with the top ten. Sample: peripheral blood. Receptor source: a woman aged 40 to 50 with acute or convalescent COVID-19.

This chain links TRBV12-3 or TRBV12-4 with TRBJ2-7, with D possibly TRBD1 on 6 matching bases. Trimming cost V 8 bases and J 3 bases, with 14 bases left between them. The CDR3 totals 13 residues. CDR3 region: CASGDRSHYEQYF. The CDR3 DNA sequence: TGTGCCAGCGGAGACAGGTCTCACTACGAGCAGTACTTC.

This chain joins TRBV7-2 and TRBJ2-7; 8 positions match TRBD2. The CDR3 is 14 amino acids. The J segment lost 2 bases and the V segment lost 3 bases, leaving 3 bases of the junction unmatched. Germline V gene lookup returns CDR1 SGHTA and CDR2 FQGNSA. The CDR3 spells CASSFRRGAYEQYF. CDR3 sequence (DNA): TGTGCCAGCAGCTTTAGGCGGGGGGCCTACGAGCAGTACTTC.

The V call is TRBV11-2, the J call TRBJ2-3; a weak D match, TRBD2 (5 bases). V lost 4 bases, J lost 6 bases, and 26 bases lay in between. The germline CDR1 and CDR2 sequences are SGHAT and FQNNGV. The CDR3 has 18 residues. The CDR3 bases are TGTGCCAGCAGCTCAACCCCGCCAACACTAGTGCGGAAGGATACGCAGTATTTT. Translating it yields CASSSTPPTLVRKDTQYF. Full variable domain (rest looked up from reference TRBV11-2 and TRBJ2-3): EAGVAQSPRYKIIEKRQSVAFWCNPISGHATLYWYQQILGQGPKLLIQFQNNGVVDDSQLPKDRFSAERLKGVDSTLKIQPAKLEDSAVYLCASSSTPPTLVRKDTQYFGPGTRLTVL.

The chain uses TRBV7-2 and TRBJ1-2, with no clear D. CDR3 length: 13 residues. The V end was cut by 1 base, the J end by 5 bases, with 8 bases between. In germline, CDR1 is SGHTA, CDR2 FQGNSA. CDR3 loop: CASSLDRVYGYTF. CDR3 DNA: TGTGCCAGCAGCTTAGATCGTGTTTATGGCTACACCTTC. Supplemented by reference TRBV7-2 and TRBJ1-2, the full variable domain reads GAGVSQSPSNKVTEKGKDVELRCDPISGHTALYWYRQSLGQGLEFLIYFQGNSAPDKSGLPSDRFSAERTGGSVSTLTIQRTQQEDSAVYLCASSLDRVYGYTFGSGTRLTVV.

CDR3 coding DNA: TGCAGTGCTAGTACGTCACCGAGTCCTGAAGCTTTCTTT. Residues: CSASTSPSPEAFF. The rearrangement joins TRBV20-1 to TRBJ1-1; D is ambiguous. Germline V gives CDR1 DFQATT, CDR2 SNEGSKA (reference sequence). V shed 3 bases and J shed 6 bases, with 14 bases lying between them. The CDR3 has 13 residues.

The chain carries TRBV12-3 or TRBV12-4 and TRBJ2-2; D call uncertain. CDR3 length equals 13 residues. Trimming took 3 bases from V and 8 from J, leaving 10 bases between them. The CDR3: CASSFLGPGELFF. The CDR3, as DNA: TGTGCCAGCAGTTTTCTAGGTCCTGGGGAGCTGTTTTTT.

This chain's CDR3 is CASSSLRQGATDTQYF. The CDR3 nucleotides read TGCGCCAGCAGCAGCCTAAGACAGGGGGCAACAGATACGCAGTATTTT. The chain joins TRBV5-1 to TRBJ2-3; 10 positions agree with TRBD1. The CDR3 covers 16 residues. CDR1 and CDR2 (germline): SGHRS, YFSETQ. With 4 bases clipped from V and 3 bases from J, the junction kept 8 bases outside the gene matches. Based on the CDR3 plus reference TRBV5-1 and TRBJ2-3, the full variable domain is KAGVTQTPRYLIKTRGQQVTLSCSPISGHRSVSWYQQTPGQGLQFLFEYFSETQRNKGNFPGRFSGRQFSNSRSEMNVSTLELGDSALYLCASSSLRQGATDTQYFGPGTRLTVL.

DNA for the CDR3: TGCGCCAGCAGCCCCGGGACCGGGACAGTGAACACTGAAGCTTTCTTT. It translates to CASSPGTGTVNTEAFF. V usage is TRBV5-1 and J usage is TRBJ1-1; TRBD1 matches at 7 bases. Trimming cost V 4 bases and J 0 bases; bases outside gene matches: 9. The CDR3 has 16 amino acids. Germline V gives CDR1 SGHRS, CDR2 YFSETQ.

Only a few counts were recorded for this clone. The rearrangement joins TRBV13 to TRBJ1-2, with unresolved D. The CDR3 runs 15 residues. V gave up 0 bases and J gave up 0 bases, with 8 bases separating them. Germline CDR1 PRHDT, CDR2 FYEKMQ (reference sequence). In nucleotides, the CDR3 is TGTGCCAGCAGCTTAGGACAGATCTCTAACTATGGCTACACCTTC. Translated: CASSLGQISNYGYTF.

The V and J genes are TRBV18 and TRBJ2-5; TRBD1 might be the D (6 bases). V was shortened by 3 bases and J by 2 bases, with 10 bases between the two germline ends. CDR3 size: 14 residues. Germline V lookup: CDR1 KGHSH, CDR2 LQKENI. As DNA, the CDR3 is TGTGCCAGCTCACCCCTCGGGACACAAGAGACCCAGTACTTC. This codes for CASSPLGTQETQYF.

The chain carries TRBV18 and TRBJ2-5, with D hard to call. CDR3 size: 16 residues. CDR1 is KGHSH, CDR2 LQKENI, per germline. V gave up 3 bases and J gave up 1 base, with 15 bases separating them. CDR3 protein: CASSPLDMLGQETQYF. CDR3 nucleotide sequence: TGTGCCAGCTCACCCCTCGACATGCTGGGCCAAGAGACCCAGTACTTC.

This clone was seen more than once but under ten times. The J gene is TRBJ2-7, the V gene TRBV7-3, with D possibly TRBD2 on 5 matching bases. From germline, CDR1 is SGHTA and CDR2 FQGTGA. The V end lost 3 bases, the J end lost 0 bases, and 12 bases lay between the germline ends. The CDR3 covers 15 residues. This CDR3 reads CASSLAAVSSYEQYF. Written as DNA, the CDR3 is TGTGCCAGCAGCTTGGCAGCGGTTAGCTCCTACGAGCAGTACTTC.

This clone was observed a few times. The chain employs TRBV3-1 (or the pseudogene TRBV3-2) and TRBJ2-2, with 10 positions matching TRBD2. Germline V lookup: CDR1 LGHDT, CDR2 YNNKEL (reference sequence). The V and J ends lost 3 bases and 4 bases, in that order; junction bases with no gene match: 5. The CDR3 spans 16 residues. The CDR3 reads CASSHRLAGITGELFF. The CDR3 DNA reads TGTGCCAGCAGCCACCGACTAGCGGGCATCACCGGGGAGCTGTTTTTT.

V and J are TRBV10-3 and TRBJ2-7, with 9 bases aligning to TRBD1. Germline V gene data show CDR1 as ENHRY and CDR2 as SYGVKD. This CDR3 is built from 14 residues. J was trimmed by 6 bases and V by 3 bases; bases with no gene match: 6. As DNA, the CDR3 is TGTGCCATCAGTGATCAGACAGGGGGTTTCGAGCAGTACTTC. Translation gives CAISDQTGGFEQYF.

The J gene is TRBJ1-2, the V gene TRBV28; possible D gene TRBD1, 6 bases. This CDR3 has 12 residues. Trimming cost V 6 bases and J 4 bases, with 9 bases left between them. Germline assignment: CDR1 MDHEN and CDR2 SYDVKM. DNA for the CDR3: TGTGCCAGCAGCTCACAGGGCTATGGCTACACCTTC. Translation gives CASSSQGYGYTF.

CDR3 coding DNA: TGTGCCAGTCTGAGGGAGCGGGGCACTGAAGCTTTCTTT. Its protein product is CASLRERGTEAFF. This sequence joins TRBV19 and TRBJ1-1; D unclear. CDR3 length: 13 residues. Deletions cut 8 bases from V and 4 bases from J, with 14 bases between. Germline values: CDR1 LNHDA, CDR2 SQIVND (reference sequence).

V is TRBV6-6 and J is TRBJ1-2; TRBD1 matches 12 bases. Germline trimming cut 6 bases from V and 5 bases from J; bases unmatched to any gene: 10. The V gene's germline CDR1 is MNHNY and CDR2 SVGAGI (reference sequence). There are 16 residues in the CDR3. The CDR3 protein is CASRDRDRGRHYGYTF. Here the CDR3 DNA reads TGTGCCAGCAGGGACCGGGACAGGGGGCGTCATTATGGCTACACCTTC.

The CDR3 here is CASSSPAGYTEAFF. DNA for the CDR3: TGTGCCAGCAGCTCCCCGGCAGGTTACACTGAAGCTTTCTTT. This chain uses TRBV6-2 or TRBV6-3 with TRBJ1-1; D gene uncertain. CDR3 length: 14 amino acids. The germline gives CDR1 MNHEY, CDR2 SVGEGT. Trimming took 6 bases from V and 3 from J, leaving 14 bases between them.

The rearrangement joins TRBV6-2 or TRBV6-3 to TRBJ1-2, with 10 positions matching TRBD1. Germline V gives CDR1 MNHEY, CDR2 SVGEGT. This CDR3 is 16 amino acids long. J lost 4 bases, V lost 2 bases, and 7 bases had no gene match. The CDR3 loop reads CASSYPGTGESYGYTF. In nucleotides, the CDR3 is TGTGCCAGCAGTTACCCCGGGACAGGGGAGAGCTATGGCTACACCTTC.

The chain uses TRBV5-6 and TRBJ1-2, with 10 bases identical to TRBD1. From germline, CDR1 is SGHDT and CDR2 YYEEEE. The CDR3 sequence is 13 residues long. With 4 bases clipped from V and 4 bases from J, the junction kept 1 base outside the gene matches. For the CDR3, the DNA is TGTGCCAGCAGCCGGACAGGGGGCTATGGCTACACCTTC. It translates to CASSRTGGYGYTF.

This rearrangement joins TRBV7-3 to TRBJ1-2, with 9 nucleotides matching TRBD1. CDR3 length equals 15 residues. Per the germline V gene, CDR1 is SGHTA and CDR2 is FQGTGA. The CDR3 loop is CAPGRDRESNYGYTF. The CDR3 region has the DNA TGTGCGCCGGGGCGGGACAGGGAATCTAACTATGGCTACACCTTC.